There are a few counts of the clone carrying this T cell receptor (beta chain). These data belong to a study of cytomegalovirus exposure and HLA in healthy donors. Germline lookup yields CDR1 LNHDA and CDR2 SQIVND (reference sequence). V lost 2 bases to trimming and J lost 7 bases; unmatched junction nucleotides: 12. The CDR3 contains 17 residues. Researchers ran the PCR with 60 Vbeta and 13 Jbeta primers. Measured with immunoSEQ multiplex PCR; TCRdb has only the in-frame clones, and not every one. This table holds around 190,000 clones, roughly 77% found once. The source is a woman aged 25-40 years in good health and CMV-seropositive. The V and J genes are TRBV19 and TRBJ2-1; 9 positions match TRBD1. Material for sequencing was PBMCs. CDR3 sequence: CASSILTGGIIVNEQFF. The CDR3 DNA reads TGTGCCAGTAGTATACTGACAGGGGGTATTATCGTGAATGAGCAGTTCTTC.